The T cell receptor beta chain under discussion was sequenced for a study of beta chain features in type 1 diabetes. Sequencing targeted expressed TCRB transcripts, as all isolated RNA had been reverse transcribed. Sequencing was performed with immunoSEQ multiplex PCR; in TCRdb, only in-frame clones are kept and a portion is missing. Of approximately 120,000 clones listed, approximately 37% are singletons. This CDR3 is built from 12 residues. V lost 5 bases and J lost 1, with 4 bases in between. The V gene's germline CDR1 is MNHNY and CDR2 SVGAGI (reference sequence). Notes on this clone: Its antigen is undetermined.

General study points: Junctions at VDJ sites from type 1 diabetes patients had fewer insertions and more deletions. When cDNA is sequenced, cells with high TCR expression could be over-represented.

Staining for CD45RO/CCR7/CD25/CD127/CD95/CD27 allowed sorting of CD4+ naive, central memory, regulatory and stem cell-like memory cells. Purity exceeded 95% in all sorted populations. This TCR came from a woman aged 18-29 years in good health. This rearrangement joins TRBV6-6 to TRBJ2-3; D unclear. Sequenced: stem cell memory CD4+ T cells from blood. The DNA for the CDR3 is TGTGCCAGCAGTCATCGCACAGATACGCAGTATTTT. It specifies CASSHRTDTQYF.